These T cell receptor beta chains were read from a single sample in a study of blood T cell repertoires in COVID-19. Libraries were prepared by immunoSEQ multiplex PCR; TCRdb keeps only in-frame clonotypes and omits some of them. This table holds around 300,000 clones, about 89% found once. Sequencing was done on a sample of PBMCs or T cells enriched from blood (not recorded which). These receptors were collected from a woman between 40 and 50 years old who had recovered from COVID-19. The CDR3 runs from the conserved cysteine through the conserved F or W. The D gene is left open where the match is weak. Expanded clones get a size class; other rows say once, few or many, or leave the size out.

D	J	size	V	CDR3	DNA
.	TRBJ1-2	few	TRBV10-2	CASRTDSYGYTF	TGCGCCAGCCGTACGGACAGCTATGGCTACACCTTC
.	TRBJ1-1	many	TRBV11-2	CASSLVRGNTEAFF	TGTGCCAGCAGCTTAGTTCGGGGGAACACTGAAGCTTTCTTT
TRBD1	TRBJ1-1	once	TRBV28	CASSPRGQGGTEAFF	TGTGCCAGCAGTCCCCGGGGACAGGGGGGCACTGAAGCTTTCTTT
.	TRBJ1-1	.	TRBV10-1	CASSENRAGAEAFF	TGCGCCAGCAGTGAGAACAGGGCGGGAGCTGAAGCTTTCTTT
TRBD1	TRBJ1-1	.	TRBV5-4	CASKPGQGVTEAFF	TGTGCCAGCAAACCGGGACAGGGGGTCACTGAAGCTTTCTTT
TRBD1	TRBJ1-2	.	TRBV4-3	CASSQEADRGGAHGYTF	TGCGCCAGCAGCCAAGAGGCTGACAGGGGGGGAGCTCATGGCTACACCTTC
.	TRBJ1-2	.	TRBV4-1	CASRPQGADYGYTF	TGCGCCAGCAGACCACAGGGAGCAGACTATGGCTACACCTTC
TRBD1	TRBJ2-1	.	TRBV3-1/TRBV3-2	CASSPGQGSYNEQFF	TGTGCCAGCAGCCCGGGACAGGGTTCCTACAATGAGCAGTTCTTC
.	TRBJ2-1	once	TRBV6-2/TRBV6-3	CASSNAGVRYNEQFF	TGTGCCAGCAGTAACGCCGGGGTGAGGTACAATGAGCAGTTCTTC
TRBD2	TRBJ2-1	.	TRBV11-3	CASSSGLAGGRFSEQFF	TGTGCCAGCAGCTCGGGACTAGCGGGGGGGCGTTTCAGCGAGCAGTTCTTC
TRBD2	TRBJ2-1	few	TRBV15	CATSDRTSGRGVYRNEQFF	TGTGCCACCAGCGACCGGACTAGCGGGAGAGGGGTCTACAGGAATGAGCAGTTCTTC
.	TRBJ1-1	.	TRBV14	CASSRISGNTEAFF	TGTGCCAGCAGCCGTATATCAGGGAACACTGAAGCTTTCTTT
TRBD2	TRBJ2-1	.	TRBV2	CASGRLAGESYNEQFF	TGTGCCAGCGGTAGACTAGCGGGGGAATCCTACAATGAGCAGTTCTTC
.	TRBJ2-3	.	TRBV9	CASSVVELGTQYF	TGTGCCAGCAGCGTAGTGGAGTTGGGTACGCAGTATTTT
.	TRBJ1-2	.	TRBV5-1	CASEQGPNRGYTF	TGCGCCAGCGAACAGGGACCTAACCGTGGCTACACCTTC
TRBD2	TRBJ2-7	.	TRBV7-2	CASSRSSSSGAYEQYF	TGTGCCAGCAGCCGCTCGAGCTCTAGCGGCGCCTACGAGCAGTACTTC
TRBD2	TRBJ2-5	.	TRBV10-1	CASSELAGFGWETQYF	TGCGCCAGCAGTGAACTAGCGGGGTTTGGTTGGGAGACCCAGTACTTC
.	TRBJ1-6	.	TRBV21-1	CASIHDSGRDGFYNSPLHF	TGTGCCAGCATCCATGACTCTGGCAGGGATGGCTTCTATAATTCACCCCTCCACTTT
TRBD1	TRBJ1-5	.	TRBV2	CASSGQVGDQPQHF	TGTGCCAGCAGCGGACAGGTAGGCGATCAGCCCCAGCATTTT
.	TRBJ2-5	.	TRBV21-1	CASSKALPGLETQYF	TGTGCCAGCAGCAAAGCGCTTCCGGGGTTAGAGACCCAGTACTTC
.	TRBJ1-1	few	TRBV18	CASSTDRAEAFF	TGTGCCAGCTCAACAGACAGAGCTGAAGCTTTCTTT
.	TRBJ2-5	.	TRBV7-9	CASSQARVETQYF	TGTGCCAGCAGCCAGGCCCGTGTCGAGACCCAGTACTTC
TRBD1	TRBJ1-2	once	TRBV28	CASSWVAGGAGGYTF	TGTGCCAGCAGTTGGGTGGCAGGGGGCGCAGGAGGCTACACCTTC
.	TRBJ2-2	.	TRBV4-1	CASSQSSTGELFF	TGCGCCAGCAGCCAATCTAGTACCGGGGAGCTGTTTTTT
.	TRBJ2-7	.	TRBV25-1	CASSHGGYGGEQYF	TGTGCCAGCAGTCATGGGGGGTACGGTGGTGAGCAGTACTTC
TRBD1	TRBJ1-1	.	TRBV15	CATSRLPGAGGFGTEAFF	TGTGCCACCAGCAGACTTCCCGGGGCAGGGGGCTTTGGTACTGAAGCTTTCTTT